The 28 T cell receptor beta chains in this list originate from one sample, sequenced in a study of CD8 T cells in ankylosing spondylitis. Study results and caveats: Characteristic of ankylosing spondylitis blood, it appeared, was a TCR beta motif comprising several highly homologous variants.

TCRdb redid the calling of the 5' RACE reads with MiXCR, one entry per CDR3 protein. Of 670,000 or so distinct CDR3 sequences in the sample, around 17% were seen once. Antigens for these TCRs are unknown. Sequenced input: blood, either unsorted or a sorted T cell fraction (not recorded which). All receptors come from a male donor with ankylosing spondylitis.

This clonotype has at least ten counts. The CDR3 DNA follows: TGCGCCAGCACGAGGGGCGGGAACACTGAAGCTTTCTTT. It specifies CASTRGGNTEAFF. The chain recombines TRBV5-1 with TRBJ1-1; tentative D call: TRBD1 (5 bases). Germline lookup yields CDR1 SGHRS and CDR2 YFSETQ. CDR3 length: 13 amino acids. Trimming removed 6 bases from V and 1 base from J, with 10 bases in between.

The chain joins TRBV20-1 to TRBJ2-1, with 7 bases lining up with TRBD2. The V segment lost 3 bases and the J segment 0 bases; nucleotides outside the gene matches: 8. Germline-derived CDR1 and CDR2 are DFQATT and SNEGSKA (reference sequence). There are 16 residues in the CDR3. The CDR3 loop reads CSASPRGGSSYNEQFF. CDR3 DNA sequence: TGCAGTGCTAGCCCTCGAGGCGGGAGCTCCTACAATGAGCAGTTCTTC.

This clonotype appeared a few times. V is TRBV13 and J is TRBJ2-1; possible D gene TRBD2, 5 bases. This CDR3 region has 16 residues. Trimming took 3 bases from V and 0 from J, leaving 12 bases between them. Germline V gives CDR1 PRHDT, CDR2 FYEKMQ (reference sequence). The CDR3 DNA is TGTGCCAGCAGCTTTAGCGACGGAGGCTCCTACAATGAGCAGTTCTTC. This gives the protein CASSFSDGGSYNEQFF.

This clonotype was detected many times. The chain uses TRBV4-2 and TRBJ2-1; D perhaps matches TRBD1 (6 bases). V was trimmed by 0 bases and J by 8 bases, leaving 8 bases between them. Germline loops: CDR1 LGHNA, CDR2 YNFKEQ. The CDR3 contains 13 residues. In DNA, the CDR3 is TGTGCCAGCAGCCAAGACAGGGGCGATGAGCAGTTCTTC. Encoded protein: CASSQDRGDEQFF.

This clonotype was counted ten times or more. The rearrangement uses TRBV4-2 and TRBJ1-6; no reliable D call. Trimming removed 1 base at V and 9 bases at J, with 13 bases between. Germline lookup yields CDR1 LGHNA and CDR2 YNFKEQ. The CDR3 spans 15 residues. The CDR3 here is CASSQGLGIGSPLHF. In DNA form, the CDR3 reads TGTGCCAGCAGCCAAGGACTGGGGATTGGTTCACCCCTCCACTTT.

This clonotype has a handful of counts. The chain carries TRBV12-3 or TRBV12-4 and TRBJ2-7, with D tentatively TRBD1 or TRBD2 (7 bases each). V was clipped by 3 bases and J by 3 bases, with 18 bases between them. The CDR3 consists of 16 residues. CDR3 bases: TGTGCCAGCAGTTTGGGAGGGGGCAGGAATAACTACGAGCAGTACTTC. Translating it yields CASSLGGGRNNYEQYF.

This rearrangement joins TRBV28 to TRBJ2-3; 9 nucleotides line up with TRBD2. The CDR3 has 17 amino acids. V trimming: 3 bases; J trimming: 1 base; junction bases outside the gene matches: 8. Germline lookup yields CDR1 MDHEN and CDR2 SYDVKM. The CDR3 DNA follows: TGTGCCAGCAGTTTGATAGCGGGAGCGGGGGGCACAGATACGCAGTATTTT. It specifies CASSLIAGAGGTDTQYF.

The table lists this clonotype with many counts. The rearrangement uses TRBV5-6 and TRBJ2-3, with no clear D. The germline gives CDR1 SGHDT, CDR2 YYEEEE. The CDR3 is 13 residues long. The V end was cut by 4 bases, the J end by 6 bases, with 12 bases between. The CDR3 sequence: CASSPAIYDTQYF. CDR3 bases: TGTGCCAGCAGCCCCGCGATTTACGATACGCAGTATTTT.

This clonotype was recorded a few times. This chain uses TRBV29-1 with TRBJ1-2; D gene uncertain. V gave up 7 bases and J gave up 8 bases, with 14 bases separating them. Germline V CDR1 and CDR2: SQVTM, ANQGSEA. The CDR3 is 11 amino acids. The CDR3 loop is CSAGYGEGYTF. DNA of the CDR3: TGCAGCGCCGGGTACGGGGAAGGCTACACCTTC.

The chain carries TRBV24-1 and TRBJ2-4; TRBD2 aligns across 10 bases. The CDR3 spans 18 residues. V dropped 2 bases and J dropped 1; count of bases not matched to a gene: 7. The germline V gene encodes CDR1 KGHDR and CDR2 SFDVKD. CDR3 nucleotides: TGTGCCACCAGTGATTCAGCGGGAGGGCCCAAGGCCAAAAACATTCAGTACTTC. Translated, it gives CATSDSAGGPKAKNIQYF.

The chain recombines TRBV20-1 with TRBJ1-1; D is perhaps TRBD1 (6 bases). There are 14 residues in the CDR3. Germline V gives CDR1 DFQATT, CDR2 SNEGSKA (reference sequence). V was clipped by 2 bases and J by 6 bases, with 16 bases between them. The CDR3 coding sequence is TGCAGTGCTAGACGGGACACCGGGGCCGCTGAAGCTTTCTTT. Translating gives CSARRDTGAAEAFF.

This clonotype was found a few times. V is TRBV6-1 and J is TRBJ1-1; 7 nucleotides match TRBD1. The V segment lost 7 bases and the J segment 4 bases; nucleotides outside the gene matches: 9. Germline V gene lookup returns CDR1 MNHNS and CDR2 SASEGT. The CDR3 spans 14 residues. CDR3 amino acids: CASIQAPGGTEAFF. In DNA form, the CDR3 reads TGTGCCAGCATCCAAGCCCCAGGGGGCACTGAAGCTTTCTTT.

The gene calls are TRBV5-1 and TRBJ1-1, with TRBD1 matching 8 bases. J was trimmed by 1 base and V by 4 bases; bases with no gene match: 15. CDR1 is SGHRS and CDR2 is YFSETQ in the germline V gene. The CDR3 covers 18 residues. The CDR3 DNA follows: TGCGCCAGCAGCCCCCGGTTTCTGGCAGGGGGCAAGAACACTGAAGCTTTCTTT. It codes for CASSPRFLAGGKNTEAFF.

There are many counts of this clonotype. The chain links TRBV12-3 or TRBV12-4 to TRBJ2-3, with 9 positions matching TRBD2. The CDR3 loop spans 15 amino acids. V lost 5 bases and J lost 4; bases outside the gene matches: 7. The DNA for the CDR3 is TGTGCCAGCAGTCTGGGCGGGGGGGCCGCAGATACGCAGTATTTT. This encodes CASSLGGGAADTQYF.

This clonotype was seen ten or more times. The rearrangement uses TRBV12-3 or TRBV12-4 and TRBJ2-1; D gene uncertain. The CDR3 contains 12 residues. V shed 3 bases and J shed 8 bases, with 8 bases lying between them. The CDR3 DNA is TGTGCCAGCAGTTTTGGTGGGGATGAGCAGTTCTTC. It translates to CASSFGGDEQFF.

The V gene is TRBV11-2, the J gene TRBJ2-7, with 11 bases that match TRBD2. CDR1 is SGHAT, CDR2 FQNNGV, per germline. There are 15 residues in the CDR3. The ends lost 2 bases at V and 4 bases at J; junction bases unmatched: 4. This CDR3 is CASSLHSGRGYEQYF. In nucleotides, the CDR3 is TGTGCCAGCAGCTTACATAGCGGGAGGGGTTACGAGCAGTACTTC.

This chain uses TRBV5-6 with TRBJ2-7, with TRBD2 matching over 9 bases. The V segment lost 6 bases and the J segment 0 bases; nucleotides outside the gene matches: 19. This CDR3 has 19 residues. The germline V gene encodes CDR1 SGHDT and CDR2 YYEEEE. This chain's CDR3 is CASTFLAGVEDITSYEQYF. The CDR3 DNA sequence: TGTGCCAGCACATTTTTAGCGGGAGTTGAGGATATAACCTCCTACGAGCAGTACTTC.

This clonotype was seen a handful of times. V usage is TRBV13 and J usage is TRBJ2-7, with a possible D match to TRBD1 (6 bases). V lost 1 base, J lost 4 bases, and 14 bases lay in between. The CDR3 runs 15 residues. Germline V gene sequence: CDR1 PRHDT, CDR2 FYEKMQ (reference sequence). The CDR3 loop is CASSLVSGDDYEQYF. CDR3 nucleotide sequence: TGTGCCAGCAGCTTAGTATCAGGGGACGATTACGAGCAGTACTTC.

This clonotype has only a few counts. This chain connects TRBV15 to TRBJ2-3; 9 positions agree with TRBD2. Germline values: CDR1 LNHNV, CDR2 YYDKDF (reference sequence). V shed 1 base, J shed 3 bases, and the junction held 5 bases outside the gene matches. This CDR3 has 16 amino acids. The CDR3 spells CATSRGSGRPTDTQYF. CDR3 in DNA: TGTGCCACCAGCAGAGGGAGCGGGAGGCCAACAGATACGCAGTATTTT. Using reference TRBV15 and TRBJ2-3 for the parts outside the CDR3, the full variable domain is DAMVIQNPRYQVTQFGKPVTLSCSQTLNHNVMYWYQQKSSQAPKLLFHYYDKDFNNEADTPDNFQSRRPNTSFCFLDIRSPGLGDTAMYLCATSRGSGRPTDTQYFGPGTRLTVL.

CDR3 sequence (DNA): TGTGCCAGCAGTTCCCGGACAGGGCTCAATCAGCCCCAGCATTTT. Amino acid sequence: CASSSRTGLNQPQHF. V and J are TRBV27 and TRBJ1-5; 8 positions agree with TRBD1. Germline trimming cut 4 bases from V and 3 bases from J; bases unmatched to any gene: 5. The CDR3 length is 15 residues. Germline CDR1 and CDR2: MNHEY and SMNVEV (reference sequence).

The V and J genes are TRBV5-1 and TRBJ2-1; D could derive from TRBD1 or TRBD2 (5 bases each). The germline V gene has CDR1 SGHRS and CDR2 YFSETQ. V was clipped by 3 bases and J by 9 bases, with 10 bases between them. The CDR3 is 12 residues long. The CDR3 nucleotides are TGCGCCAGCAGCTGGCAGGGAGCTGAGCAGTTCTTC. The encoded protein is CASSWQGAEQFF.

This clonotype was seen a handful of times. The rearrangement uses TRBV4-1 and TRBJ1-2; 9 bases agree with TRBD1. The CDR3 is 15 residues long. Germline V gene sequence: CDR1 MGHRA, CDR2 YSYEKL. V shed 2 bases, J shed 3 bases, and the junction held 4 bases outside the gene matches. CDR3 in DNA: TGCGCCAGCAGCCAACAACAGGGGGCGGACTATGGCTACACCTTC. This codes for CASSQQQGADYGYTF.

The CDR3 sequence: CASSSFERELFF. The CDR3 DNA follows: TGTGCCAGCAGTTCTTTCGAGCGGGAGCTGTTTTTT. This rearrangement joins TRBV12-3 or TRBV12-4 to TRBJ2-2, with D unclear. The CDR3 extends over 12 amino acids. The V end lost 4 bases, the J end lost 9 bases, and 9 bases lay between the germline ends.

In this sample, this clonotype turned up a few times. This chain joins TRBV28 and TRBJ1-6, with a tentative D call TRBD1 (5 bases). The CDR3 consists of 16 residues. Trimming cost V 5 bases and J 7 bases, with 18 bases left between them. The V gene's germline CDR1 is MDHEN and CDR2 SYDVKM. In nucleotides, the CDR3 is TGTGCCAGCAGTCCCCGGGTCCGAGGGACCAATTCACCCCTCCACTTT. Translating gives CASSPRVRGTNSPLHF.

This chain links TRBV12-3 or TRBV12-4 with TRBJ1-2; D is undetermined. Trimming left V 6 bases short and J 0 bases short, with 8 bases between. CDR3 length: 13 residues. The DNA of the CDR3 is TGTGCCAGCAGCCCCATCCCTAACTATGGCTACACCTTC. It encodes CASSPIPNYGYTF.

With regard to this clonotype: At one end the junction does not follow the germline gene, possibly because of a read error. CDR3 region: CASKEPSGPNVLTF. CDR3 sequence (DNA): TGTGCCAGCAAAGAACCCTCTGGGCCCAACGTCCTGACTTTC. The chain combines TRBV6-1 with TRBJ2-6; D not certain. Germline lookup yields CDR1 MNHNS and CDR2 SASEGT. CDR3 size: 14 residues.

This sequence joins TRBV19 and TRBJ1-5, with a tentative D call TRBD1 (6 bases). The V end lost 1 base, the J end lost 2 bases, and 9 bases lay between the germline ends. The CDR3 has 15 amino acids. CDR1 is LNHDA and CDR2 is SQIVND in the germline V gene (reference sequence). CDR3 in DNA: TGTGCCAGTAGTATAGTTCCAGGGGGCAATCAGCCCCAGCATTTT. Translated: CASSIVPGGNQPQHF.

A few counts support this clonotype. The genes are TRBV4-3 and TRBJ2-7; D ambiguous. This CDR3 has 14 amino acids. Deletions cut 0 bases from V and 4 bases from J, with 10 bases between. Germline V lookup: CDR1 LGHNA, CDR2 YSLEER. The CDR3 protein is CASSQDAVGYEQYF. The CDR3 DNA is TGCGCCAGCAGCCAAGACGCGGTAGGGTACGAGCAGTACTTC.